This TCR beta chain was identified during a study of blood T cell repertoires in COVID-19. Study information: The analysed material was cDNA or gDNA that came from T cells, B-cell-depleted T cells, or PBMCs.

Source study methods: It was from reference gene primer amplification that nucleated cell counts were estimated. Produced via immunoSEQ multiplex PCR; TCRdb's table is partial and in-frame only. The V and J calls and clone size come from that table; D and trimming were worked out from the DNA. Of roughly 220,000 clones in the sample, around 89% are singletons; the top ten hold over 3%. From germline, CDR1 is SGHTA and CDR2 FQGTGA. V lost 2 bases and J lost 5; bases outside the gene matches: 2. The CDR3 length is 14 residues. This clone was observed a single time. Individuals drawn from 24 US areas were about 18 to 100 years old.

This TCR was sampled from a young woman in a cohort exposed to, infected with or recovered from COVID-19 (not recorded which). The chain combines TRBV7-3 with TRBJ2-2, with 7 nucleotides matching TRBD2. The sample comprised PBMCs or T cells enriched from blood (not recorded which). The CDR3: CASSLSSGTGELFF. The DNA for the CDR3 is TGTGCCAGCAGCTTATCTAGCGGTACCGGGGAGCTGTTTTTT.